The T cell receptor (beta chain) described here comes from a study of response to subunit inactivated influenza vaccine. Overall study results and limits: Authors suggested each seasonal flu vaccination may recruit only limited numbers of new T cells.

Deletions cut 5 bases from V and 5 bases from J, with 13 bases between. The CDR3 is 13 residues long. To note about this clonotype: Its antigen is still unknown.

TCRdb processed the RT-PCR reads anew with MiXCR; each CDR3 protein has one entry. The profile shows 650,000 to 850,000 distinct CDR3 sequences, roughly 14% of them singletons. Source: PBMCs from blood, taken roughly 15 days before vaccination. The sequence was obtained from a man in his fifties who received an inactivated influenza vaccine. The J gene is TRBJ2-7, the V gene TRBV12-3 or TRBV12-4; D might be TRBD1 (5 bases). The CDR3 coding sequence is TGTGCCAGCAGTCTACGACAGTACCACGAGCAGTACTTC. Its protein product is CASSLRQYHEQYF.